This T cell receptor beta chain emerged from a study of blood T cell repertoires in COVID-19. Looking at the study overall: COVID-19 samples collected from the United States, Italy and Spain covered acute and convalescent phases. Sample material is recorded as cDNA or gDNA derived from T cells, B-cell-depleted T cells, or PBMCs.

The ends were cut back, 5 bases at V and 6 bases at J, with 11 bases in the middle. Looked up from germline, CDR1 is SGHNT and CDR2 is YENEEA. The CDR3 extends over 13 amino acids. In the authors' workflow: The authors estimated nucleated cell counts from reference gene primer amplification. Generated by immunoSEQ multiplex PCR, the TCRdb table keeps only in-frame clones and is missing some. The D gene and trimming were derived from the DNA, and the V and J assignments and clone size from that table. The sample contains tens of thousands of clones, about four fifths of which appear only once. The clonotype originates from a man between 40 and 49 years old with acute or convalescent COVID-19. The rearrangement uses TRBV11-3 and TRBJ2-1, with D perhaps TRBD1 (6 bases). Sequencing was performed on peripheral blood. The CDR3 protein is CASSIRQANEQFF. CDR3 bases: TGTGCCAGCAGCATAAGACAGGCCAATGAGCAGTTCTTC.